Presented here are 21 T cell receptor beta chains from one specimen sequenced in a study of T cell responses to AZD1222 COVID-19 vaccine. Sequencing was performed with immunoSEQ multiplex PCR; in TCRdb, only in-frame clones are kept and a portion is missing. Among 140,000 to 150,000 clones listed, roughly 93% were seen once. Sample: peripheral blood, taken on day 0 of AZD1222 vaccination. The source is an adult in good health.

The chain recombines TRBV5-1 with TRBJ1-5; D perhaps matches TRBD1 (5 bases). The V end was cut by 4 bases, the J end by 7 bases, with 15 bases between. CDR3 length equals 14 residues. Germline loops: CDR1 SGHRS, CDR2 YFSETQ. The CDR3 nucleotides are TGCGCCAGCAGCGAGTCAGATTGGGACCAGCCCCAGCATTTT. Its protein product is CASSESDWDQPQHF.

The chain uses TRBV25-1 and TRBJ1-2, with 7 bases matching TRBD1. Germline V gene sequence: CDR1 MGHDK, CDR2 SYGVNS. The CDR3 totals 16 residues. With 0 bases clipped from V and 6 bases from J, the junction kept 10 bases outside the gene matches. The CDR3 region is CASSEYSQDRENGYTF. In nucleotides, the CDR3 is TGTGCCAGCAGTGAATACTCCCAAGACAGGGAAAATGGCTACACCTTC.

The gene calls are TRBV19 and TRBJ2-7, with TRBD2 matching 7 bases. The V gene's germline CDR1 is LNHDA and CDR2 SQIVND (reference sequence). V shed 5 bases and J 1 base; nucleotides not matched to a gene: 5. The CDR3 is 14 residues long. This CDR3 reads CASSSTSISYEQYF. The CDR3 nucleotides read TGTGCCAGTAGTTCGACTAGCATTTCCTACGAGCAGTACTTC. The full variable domain, completed using reference TRBV19 and TRBJ2-7, is DGGITQSPKYLFRKEGQNVTLSCEQNLNHDAMYWYRQDPGQGLRLIYYSQIVNDFQKGDIAEGYSVSREKKESFPLTVTSAQKNPTAFYLCASSSTSISYEQYFGPGTRLTVT.

The chain joins TRBV10-3 to TRBJ1-2; TRBD1 might be the D (5 bases). CDR1 and CDR2 from the germline V gene are ENHRY and SYGVKD. CDR3 length equals 12 residues. V lost 2 bases, J lost 8 bases, and 9 bases lay in between. The CDR3 coding sequence is TGTGCCATCAGTGAGACAGGTGACGGCTACACCTTC. Translation: CAISETGDGYTF.

With respect to this clone: Other nucleotide sequences from this sample produce the same CDR3. CDR3 nucleotide sequence: TGTGCCAGTAGGCGAACCGGCAGCTCCTACGAGCAGTACTTC. Amino acid sequence: CASRRTGSSYEQYF. This sequence joins TRBV19 and TRBJ2-7; D unresolved. V lost 6 bases, J lost 0 bases, and 12 bases lay in between. This CDR3 contains 14 residues. Per the germline V gene, CDR1 is LNHDA and CDR2 is SQIVND (reference sequence).

The gene calls are TRBV27 and TRBJ1-2; 8 bases agree with TRBD1. V trimming: 2 bases; J trimming: 3 bases; junction bases outside the gene matches: 8. Germline CDR1 MNHEY, CDR2 SMNVEV (reference sequence). The CDR3 is 16 residues long. The CDR3 DNA reads TGTGCCAGCAGTTTAAGGGTCAGGGGGCGCGACTATGGCTACACCTTC. This translates into CASSLRVRGRDYGYTF.

The sample holds one count of this clone. The CDR3 protein is CASSFRARPDHEQFF. The DNA for the CDR3 is TGTGCCAGCAGCTTCCGGGCCCGACCCGACCATGAGCAGTTCTTC. The chain carries TRBV5-4 and TRBJ2-1; unclear D gene. V dropped 2 bases and J dropped 8 bases, with 17 bases sitting between them. The CDR3 is 15 residues long. CDR1 and CDR2 (germline): SGHNT, YYREEE (reference sequence).

In this sample, this clone turned up a few times. CDR3 sequence reads: CASSLQGLHGRDWINSPLHF. The CDR3 nucleotides read TGTGCCAGCAGTTTACAGGGCCTCCACGGTAGGGATTGGATTAATTCACCCCTCCACTTT. The gene calls are TRBV27 and TRBJ1-6; weak D call: TRBD1 (5 bases). Trimming cost V 2 bases and J 6 bases, with 26 bases left between them. The CDR3 covers 20 residues. The germline V gene encodes CDR1 MNHEY and CDR2 SMNVEV (reference sequence).

CDR3 protein: CASSLALAAGGYTF. CDR3 in DNA: TGTGCCAGCAGCTTAGCGCTGGCTGCGGGGGGCTACACCTTC. This chain links TRBV7-9 with TRBJ1-2; no reliable D call. Germline V gene sequence: CDR1 SEHNR, CDR2 FQNEAQ (reference sequence). CDR3 length: 14 residues. The germline V and J ends were trimmed by 0 bases and 8 bases, with 13 bases remaining between them.

The chain links TRBV5-8 to TRBJ2-7; the D gene could be TRBD1 or TRBD2 (5 bases each). V was clipped by 4 bases and J by 2 bases, with 13 bases between them. Germline V lookup: CDR1 SGHTS, CDR2 YDEGEE. There are 14 residues in the CDR3. The CDR3 bases are TGTGCCAGCAGCCAGGGACGGTTTACCTACGAGCAGTACTTC. This translates into CASSQGRFTYEQYF.

The CDR3, as DNA: TGTGCCAGCAGCTTAGCGCAGATACAAGAGACCCAGTACTTC. Amino acids: CASSLAQIQETQYF. The V call is TRBV7-2, the J call TRBJ2-5; D remains unclear. The V end was cut by 0 bases, the J end by 2 bases, with 7 bases between. The CDR3 spans 14 residues. CDR1 is SGHTA and CDR2 is FQGNSA in the germline V gene.

The J gene is TRBJ1-1, the V gene TRBV4-2; D unresolved. The V gene's germline CDR1 is LGHNA and CDR2 YNFKEQ. The CDR3 is 14 amino acids. V was clipped by 1 base and J by 1 base, with 7 bases between them. The CDR3, as DNA: TGTGCCAGCAGCCAAGTCGAGGGGAACACTGAAGCTTTCTTT. This sequence encodes CASSQVEGNTEAFF.

The gene calls are TRBV6-5 and TRBJ2-1; no reliable D call. The CDR3 loop spans 16 amino acids. Between the trimmed V and J ends, which lost 2 bases and 0 bases, there was a span of 11 bases. Germline V gene sequence: CDR1 MNHEY, CDR2 SVGAGI. CDR3 sequence (DNA): TGTGCCAGCAGTTACCCGGGCGATAGCTCCTACAATGAGCAGTTCTTC. Amino acid sequence: CASSYPGDSSYNEQFF.

The chain has TRBV19 and TRBJ2-1, with D maybe TRBD2 (5 bases). Germline assignment: CDR1 LNHDA and CDR2 SQIVND (reference sequence). With 3 bases removed from V and 6 bases from J, the gap between germline ends came to 18 bases. The CDR3 is made up of 16 amino acids. The CDR3 DNA is TGTGCCAGTAGTATCCTGGAGGATCTGGTAAGCAATGAGCAGTTCTTC. Translated, it gives CASSILEDLVSNEQFF.

The chain recombines TRBV5-1 with TRBJ2-6, with D tentatively TRBD1 (5 bases). V was cut by 0 bases and J by 2 bases, with 12 bases left in between. Per germline, CDR1 SGHRS and CDR2 YFSETQ. The CDR3 extends over 17 amino acids. CDR3 bases: TGCGCCAGCAGCTTGGCCCAATGGGGCACTGGGGCCAACGTCCTGACTTTC. Protein sequence: CASSLAQWGTGANVLTF.

This chain joins TRBV30 and TRBJ2-1, with TRBD2 as a possible D gene (5 bases). Germline CDR1 is GTSNPN and CDR2 is SVGIG (reference sequence). The ends were cut back, 0 bases at V and 7 bases at J, with 10 bases in the middle. This CDR3 region has 13 residues. CDR3 region: CAWSVLGGNEQFF. Written as DNA, the CDR3 is TGTGCCTGGAGTGTACTTGGAGGTAATGAGCAGTTCTTC.

V and J are TRBV3-1 (or the pseudogene TRBV3-2) and TRBJ1-3, with 10 positions matching TRBD1. The CDR3 runs 16 residues. Germline assignment: CDR1 LGHDT and CDR2 YNNKEL (reference sequence). J gave up 2 bases and V 4 bases, and 5 bases lay outside the gene matches. CDR3 nucleotides: TGTGCCAGCAGCCCCCTCGACAGGGGGCCTGGAAACACCATATATTTT. Translating gives CASSPLDRGPGNTIYF.

This clone was counted once. Other DNA sequences from this sample encode an identical CDR3 as well. The genes are TRBV5-1 and TRBJ2-1, with D perhaps matching TRBD1 or TRBD2 (5 bases each). Germline CDR1 and CDR2: SGHRS and YFSETQ. Trimming stripped 0 bases from V and 2 bases from J, with 9 bases between. The CDR3 contains 15 residues. DNA for the CDR3: TGCGCCAGCAGCTTGGTTCAGGGACCCTACAATGAGCAGTTCTTC. It translates to CASSLVQGPYNEQFF. The full variable domain, with the rest looked up from reference TRBV5-1 and TRBJ2-1, is KAGVTQTPRYLIKTRGQQVTLSCSPISGHRSVSWYQQTPGQGLQFLFEYFSETQRNKGNFPGRFSGRQFSNSRSEMNVSTLELGDSALYLCASSLVQGPYNEQFFGPGTRLTVL.

V and J are TRBV4-1 and TRBJ2-5, with 10 bases that match TRBD2. With 0 bases clipped from V and 2 bases from J, the junction kept 3 bases outside the gene matches. CDR1 is MGHRA and CDR2 is YSYEKL in the germline V gene. This CDR3 is 16 amino acids long. This CDR3 is CASSQDTLAGQETQYF. The DNA of the CDR3 is TGCGCCAGCAGCCAAGATACACTAGCGGGACAAGAGACCCAGTACTTC.

This chain uses TRBV18 with TRBJ2-2, with D hard to call. Germline V gene lookup returns CDR1 KGHSH and CDR2 LQKENI. The CDR3 covers 14 residues. Trimming took 3 bases from V and 3 from J, leaving 8 bases between them. The CDR3 spells CASSPGYYTGELFF. The CDR3 DNA reads as TGTGCCAGCTCACCTGGGTATTACACCGGGGAGCTGTTTTTT.

DNA for the CDR3: TGTGCCAGTAGTATAGATCGGGCAATGAACACTGAAGCTTTCTTT. It codes for CASSIDRAMNTEAFF. The chain links TRBV19 to TRBJ1-1; no clear D. This CDR3 region has 15 residues. CDR1 and CDR2 (germline): LNHDA, SQIVND (reference sequence). The V gene lost 0 bases and the J gene lost 0 bases, with 8 bases spanning the gap.